These T cell receptor beta chains were read from a single sample in a study of CD8+ T cells in alopecia areata. Clones were read by immunoSEQ multiplex PCR, and TCRdb kept only the in-frame ones, dropping some. The data contain around 82,000 clones, roughly 50% of them singletons. Sequencing was carried out using NKG2D-high CD8+ T cells sorted from blood. These receptors were collected from a human donor with alopecia areata. CDR3s include the opening cysteine and the closing phenylalanine or tryptophan. D genes are given only for firm matches. Clone sizes are given selectively: once, few, many, or a class where the clone is expanded.

>.|TRBD1|TRBV2|TRBJ2-7
CASSPGGQGPLPYF
TGTGCCAGCAGCCCGGGGGGACAGGGACCACTACCGTACTTC
>.|.|TRBV2|TRBJ2-1
CASNGNEQFF
TGTGCCAGCAACGGGAATGAGCAGTTCTTC
>.|TRBD2|TRBV2|TRBJ2-5
CASSEFRGRGLAGTQETQYF
TGTGCCAGCAGTGAATTTCGGGGCCGCGGATTAGCGGGGACGCAAGAGACCCAGTACTTC
>.|.|TRBV14|TRBJ1-2
CASSHQANYGYTF
TGTGCCAGCAGCCACCAGGCTAACTATGGCTACACCTTC
>.|.|TRBV27|TRBJ1-5
CASSMRGTQPQHF
TGTGCCAGCAGTATGCGAGGGACTCAGCCCCAGCATTTT
>few|.|TRBV7-9|TRBJ1-1
CASSFPHNTEAFF
TGTGCCAGCAGCTTTCCTCATAACACTGAAGCTTTCTTT
>.|TRBD2|TRBV29-1|TRBJ2-7
CSVDGGGDYEQYF
TGCAGCGTTGATGGCGGGGGGGATTACGAGCAGTACTTC
>few|.|TRBV5-1|TRBJ1-1
CASSLAAETRGAFF
TGCGCCAGCAGCTTGGCTGCGGAAACTCGGGGGGCTTTCTTT
>few|.|TRBV28|TRBJ2-7
CASNPGPAGYEQYF
TGTGCCAGTAACCCCGGACCAGCGGGTTACGAGCAGTACTTC
>.|.|TRBV6-5|TRBJ2-5
CASSYQTQGLETQYF
TGTGCCAGCAGTTACCAAACACAGGGATTGGAGACCCAGTACTTC